This T cell receptor beta chain was captured in a study of breast tumors, draining lymph nodes, adjacent tissues. Trimming pared 9 bases from V and 4 bases from J, leaving 14 bases between. The CDR3 length is 14 residues. Germline loops: CDR1 KGHDR, CDR2 SFDVKD. TCRdb re-derived calls from the multiplex PCR reads in MiXCR, one entry per CDR3 protein. The table has 15,000 to 20,000 distinct CDR3 sequences, around 60% seen once. This chain links TRBV24-1 with TRBJ2-2; D remains unclear. The clonotype originates from a female donor with breast cancer. Some clones in this sample may be carry-over from other donors' samples. The sequenced sample was tumor-adjacent breast tissue. CDR3 loop: CATAPRGVTGELFF. The CDR3 coding sequence is TGTGCCACCGCGCCCAGAGGCGTCACCGGGGAGCTGTTTTTT.